A selection of T cell receptor beta chains follows, all from one sample in a study of shared clonotypes between healthy human individuals. Assay used: immunoSEQ multiplex PCR; TCRdb lists only in-frame clones, some missing. Here the sample spans about 480,000 clones, almost 80% being singletons. Material: PBMCs. The receptors were sampled from a woman between 35 and 50 years old in good health. Some clones in this sample may be carry-over from other donors' samples. Both conserved end residues are trimmed from each CDR3. Some rows have no size entry. The others give once, few or many, or a class for an expanded clone.

V	size	J	CDR3
TRBV10-3	.	TRBJ1-1	AIRAGQRNTEAF
TRBV21-1	.	TRBJ1-1	ASSPPGVSFSDTEAF
TRBV28	few	TRBJ1-5	ASSPPGQGVQPQH
TRBV27	.	.	ASSLYPEPVNEQY
TRBV18	.	TRBJ1-4	ASSPDVEKLF
TRBV27	.	TRBJ2-7	ASSLEGWSSDEQY
TRBV30	.	.	AWSPGLAGDEQY
TRBV14	once	TRBJ1-5	ASSQGLGQPQH
TRBV2	.	TRBJ2-1	ASRELAGSYNEQF
TRBV15	.	TRBJ1-5	ATSREALQPQH
TRBV7-7	once	TRBJ2-1	ASSLGPTSGRGNEQF
TRBV6-5	.	TRBJ2-7	ASSKDRGFYEQY
TRBV7-3	.	TRBJ2-3	ASSLTTGGYTQY
TRBV5-4	.	TRBJ2-5	ASSLGGTGVGETQY
TRBV7-9	.	TRBJ2-5	ASSLTLFETQY
TRBV5-4	few	TRBJ2-5	ASSGQEQETQY
TRBV5-4	.	TRBJ2-5	ASSFFMAETQY
TRBV7-2	.	TRBJ2-1	ASSPGVNEQF
TRBV9	once	TRBJ2-1	ASSVQTGVPSSYNEQF
TRBV4-2	.	TRBJ2-3	ASSQGRAGGPTDTQY
TRBV19	.	TRBJ2-7	ASSINLWQVFQY
TRBV18	few	TRBJ2-5	ASSPSASYEETQY
TRBV29-1	.	TRBJ2-3	SVEVRSPSTDTQY
TRBV19	.	TRBJ1-5	ASSTPGLNQPQH
TRBV9	.	TRBJ2-5	ASSETVGTGTQY
TRBV4-1	.	TRBJ1-5	ASSQEWQGDIYSNQPQH
TRBV28	.	TRBJ1-6	ASYQAPYGSSSYNSPLH
TRBV28	.	TRBJ1-1	ASRRTGGKNTEAF
TRBV11-1	.	TRBJ2-2	ASSSAGWSGELF
TRBV14	once	TRBJ2-3	ASSLGLATDTQY
TRBV7-2	.	TRBJ1-5	ASSGYRGAGQPQH
TRBV28	.	TRBJ2-7	ASSPPGGLRYEQY
TRBV18	.	TRBJ1-4	ASSSRTGGEKLF
TRBV15	many	TRBJ2-7	ATSRGRALDEQY
TRBV10-3	few	TRBJ1-1	AISGEGAHTEAF
TRBV11-2	many	TRBJ2-5	ASSLSLGEQETQY
TRBV4-2	once	TRBJ2-1	ASSQTLSGSAYNEQF
TRBV5-8	.	TRBJ2-5	ASSRGLKETQY
TRBV7-9	.	TRBJ2-3	ASSRPGLAGGGTDTQY
TRBV6-1	.	TRBJ2-3	ASSERSSVGDSTDTQY
TRBV4-3	few	TRBJ2-2	ASSQERGATGELF
TRBV11-1	.	TRBJ2-1	ASSLAGTTEASSYNEQF
TRBV7-8	.	TRBJ1-5	ASSLAYRAGQPQH
TRBV19	.	TRBJ2-4	ASSIPRGQPAKNIQY
TRBV19	.	TRBJ1-5	ASTYTWAEDQPQH
TRBV1	once	TRBJ2-3	TSRLAGGPCRKADTQY
TRBV19	.	TRBJ2-1	ASSIRGQGPYNEQF
TRBV11-2	.	TRBJ2-3	ASSGLAGGTDTQY
TRBV11-2	.	TRBJ2-5	ASSPLRGQETQY
TRBV6-4	.	TRBJ2-1	ASSELSSGGLNEQF
TRBV11-1	once	TRBJ2-1	ASSLGAGDYNEQF
TRBV11-2	.	TRBJ2-1	ASSSFSGTKYNEQF
TRBV19	.	TRBJ2-2	ASSIGLVSTGELF